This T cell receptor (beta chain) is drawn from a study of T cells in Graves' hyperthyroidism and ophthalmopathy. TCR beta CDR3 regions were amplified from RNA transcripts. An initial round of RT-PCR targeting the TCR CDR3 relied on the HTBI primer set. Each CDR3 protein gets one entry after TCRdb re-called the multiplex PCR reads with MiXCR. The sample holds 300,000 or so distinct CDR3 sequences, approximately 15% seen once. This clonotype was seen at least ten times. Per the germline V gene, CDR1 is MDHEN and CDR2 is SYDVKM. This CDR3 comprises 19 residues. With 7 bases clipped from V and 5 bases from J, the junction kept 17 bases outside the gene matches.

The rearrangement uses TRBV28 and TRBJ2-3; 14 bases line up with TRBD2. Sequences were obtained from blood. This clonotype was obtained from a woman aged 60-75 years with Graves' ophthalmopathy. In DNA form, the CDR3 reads TGTGCCAGCACTTTTGCAGGGACTAGCGGGAGTGTTAGTGAAGATACGCAGTATTTT. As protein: CASTFAGTSGSVSEDTQYF.